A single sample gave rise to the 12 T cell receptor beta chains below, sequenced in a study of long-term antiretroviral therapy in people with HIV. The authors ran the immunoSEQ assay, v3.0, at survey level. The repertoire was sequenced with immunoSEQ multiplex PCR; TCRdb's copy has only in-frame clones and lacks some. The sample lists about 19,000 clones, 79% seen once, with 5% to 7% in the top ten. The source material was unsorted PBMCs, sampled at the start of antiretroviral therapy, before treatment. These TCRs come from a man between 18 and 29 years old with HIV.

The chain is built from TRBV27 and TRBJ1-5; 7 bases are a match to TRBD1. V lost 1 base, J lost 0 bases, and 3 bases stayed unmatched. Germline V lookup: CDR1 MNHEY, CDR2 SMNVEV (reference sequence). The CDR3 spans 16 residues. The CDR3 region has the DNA TGTGCCAGCAGTTTATTGGGACAGTATAGCAATCAGCCCCAGCATTTT. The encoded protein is CASSLLGQYSNQPQHF.

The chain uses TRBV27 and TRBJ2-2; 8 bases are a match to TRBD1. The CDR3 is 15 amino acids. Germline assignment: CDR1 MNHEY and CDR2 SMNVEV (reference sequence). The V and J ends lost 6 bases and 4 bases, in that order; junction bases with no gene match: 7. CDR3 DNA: TGTGCCAGCAGACAGGACAGGGCGGTCACCGGGGAGCTGTTTTTT. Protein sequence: CASRQDRAVTGELFF.

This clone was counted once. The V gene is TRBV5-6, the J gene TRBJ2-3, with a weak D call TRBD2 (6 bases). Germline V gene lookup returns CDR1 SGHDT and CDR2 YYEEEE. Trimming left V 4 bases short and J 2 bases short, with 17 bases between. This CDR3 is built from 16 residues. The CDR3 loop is CASSTPGLEFTDTQYF. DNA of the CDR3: TGTGCCAGCAGCACCCCGGGACTTGAATTCACAGATACGCAGTATTTT.

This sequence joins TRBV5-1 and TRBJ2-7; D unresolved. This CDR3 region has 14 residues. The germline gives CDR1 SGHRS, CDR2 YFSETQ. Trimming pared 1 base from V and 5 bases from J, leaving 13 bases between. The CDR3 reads CASSLTERWHEQYF. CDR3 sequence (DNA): TGCGCCAGCAGCTTGACGGAAAGGTGGCACGAGCAGTACTTC.

The CDR3 reads CASNPSGANTGELFF. The CDR3 coding sequence is TGTGCCAGTAATCCCTCGGGGGCGAACACCGGGGAGCTGTTTTTT. The rearrangement joins TRBV19 to TRBJ2-2, with TRBD2 as a possible D gene (6 bases). The V gene lost 7 bases and the J gene lost 0 bases, with 12 bases spanning the gap. CDR3 size: 15 residues. The germline gives CDR1 LNHDA, CDR2 SQIVND (reference sequence).

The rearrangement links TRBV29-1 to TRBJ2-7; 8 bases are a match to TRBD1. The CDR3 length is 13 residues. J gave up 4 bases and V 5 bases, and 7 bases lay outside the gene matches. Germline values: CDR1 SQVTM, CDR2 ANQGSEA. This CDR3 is CSVLSGGVYEQYF. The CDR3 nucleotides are TGCAGCGTTCTTTCAGGGGGCGTATACGAGCAGTACTTC.

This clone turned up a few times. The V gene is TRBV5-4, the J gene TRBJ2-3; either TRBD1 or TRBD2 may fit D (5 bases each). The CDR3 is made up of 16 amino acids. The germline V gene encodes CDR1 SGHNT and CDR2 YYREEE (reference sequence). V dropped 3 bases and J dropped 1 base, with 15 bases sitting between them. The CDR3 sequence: CASSWPSQGGTDTQYF. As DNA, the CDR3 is TGTGCCAGCAGCTGGCCCAGCCAGGGAGGCACAGATACGCAGTATTTT.

The CDR3 spells CASRPQGLAGTYEQYF. The CDR3 DNA is TGTGCCAGCAGACCCCAGGGACTAGCGGGAACCTACGAGCAGTACTTC. V usage is TRBV28 and J usage is TRBJ2-7; 13 bases match TRBD2. Germline CDR1 reads MDHEN; CDR2 reads SYDVKM. CDR3 length: 16 residues. The V gene end was trimmed by 6 bases and the J gene end by 2 bases; junction bases not matched to a gene: 7.

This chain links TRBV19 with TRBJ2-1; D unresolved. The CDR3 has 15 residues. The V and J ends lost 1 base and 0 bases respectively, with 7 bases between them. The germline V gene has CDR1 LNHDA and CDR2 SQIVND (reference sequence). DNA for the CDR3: TGTGCCAGTAGTATAGCCCAAAGCTCCTACAATGAGCAGTTCTTC. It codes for CASSIAQSSYNEQFF.

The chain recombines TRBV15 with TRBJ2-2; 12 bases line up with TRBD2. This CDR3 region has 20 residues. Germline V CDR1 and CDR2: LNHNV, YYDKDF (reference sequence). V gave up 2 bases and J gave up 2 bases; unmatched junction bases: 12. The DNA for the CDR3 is TGTGCCACCAGCAGACGGCGACTAGCGGGAGCGACTGCCAACACCGGGGAGCTGTTTTTT. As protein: CATSRRRLAGATANTGELFF.

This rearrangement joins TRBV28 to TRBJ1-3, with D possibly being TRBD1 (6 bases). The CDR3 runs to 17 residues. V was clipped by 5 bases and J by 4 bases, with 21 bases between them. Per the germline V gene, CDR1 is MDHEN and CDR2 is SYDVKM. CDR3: CASSQTTGPFDGNTIYF. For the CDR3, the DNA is TGTGCCAGCAGTCAAACAACAGGGCCCTTCGACGGAAACACCATATATTTT.

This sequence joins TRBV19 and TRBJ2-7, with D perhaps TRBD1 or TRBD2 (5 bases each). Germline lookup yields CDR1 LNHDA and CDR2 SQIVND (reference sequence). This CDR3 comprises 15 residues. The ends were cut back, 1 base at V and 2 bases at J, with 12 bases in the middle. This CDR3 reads CASSIVGTGTYEQYF. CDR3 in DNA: TGTGCCAGTAGTATAGTTGGGACGGGGACCTACGAGCAGTACTTC.